A single sample gave rise to the 31 T cell receptor beta chains below, sequenced in a study of PD-1 blockade in classical Hodgkin lymphoma. Profiled with immunoSEQ multiplex PCR; TCRdb holds only in-frame clones, not every one. In the table there are around 27,000 clones, more than 80% of which are singletons. Time point specified: cycle 4 day 1 (C4D1), after more than 5 weeks of nivolumab. Following autologous stem cell transplantation, relapse occurred in every patient, and exposure to brentuximab vedotin varied. Purification of CD4+ T cells from thawed PBMCs was achieved by magnetic negative selection. The sample here was CD4+ T cells from blood, taken before the fourth cycle of nivolumab. The receptor source for this set is a human donor with classical Hodgkin lymphoma.

In this sample, this clone turned up a few times. The chain recombines TRBV7-2 with TRBJ2-7; D gene ambiguous. The germline V gene has CDR1 SGHTA and CDR2 FQGNSA. The CDR3 spans 13 residues. Trimming took 3 bases from V and 0 from J, leaving 6 bases between them. This chain's CDR3 is CASSFSSSYEQYF. The CDR3, as DNA: TGTGCCAGCAGCTTTTCGAGCTCCTACGAGCAGTACTTC.

The chain carries TRBV5-1 and TRBJ2-1; D gene uncertain. This CDR3 has 16 residues. Germline V gene data show CDR1 as SGHRS and CDR2 as YFSETQ. V shed 0 bases and J shed 7 bases, with 17 bases lying between them. As DNA, the CDR3 is TGCGCCAGCAGCTTGGGCCGTTCACGGAACTATAATGAGCAGTTCTTC. Translating it yields CASSLGRSRNYNEQFF.

This chain joins TRBV30 and TRBJ1-1, with 7 bases fitting TRBD1. The CDR3 contains 18 residues. Trimming removed 0 bases from V and 4 bases from J; junction bases left unmatched: 17. Germline CDR1 and CDR2: GTSNPN and SVGIG (reference sequence). CDR3 sequence reads: CAWSVKGVLQGVGTEAFF. In DNA form, the CDR3 reads TGTGCCTGGAGTGTAAAAGGTGTCCTTCAGGGGGTGGGCACTGAAGCTTTCTTT.

This chain uses TRBV9 with TRBJ1-2; TRBD1 agrees at 10 bases. The ends lost 4 bases at V and 7 bases at J; junction bases unmatched: 4. Germline CDR1 and CDR2: SGDLS and YYNGEE. This CDR3 comprises 13 residues. The CDR3 protein is CASSPGQGFGYTF. In nucleotides, the CDR3 is TGTGCCAGCAGCCCGGGACAGGGGTTTGGCTACACCTTC.

V is TRBV6-5 and J is TRBJ1-5; 7 nucleotides align to TRBD1. The V and J ends lost 6 bases and 8 bases, in that order; junction bases with no gene match: 10. The CDR3 contains 14 residues. Germline CDR1 MNHEY, CDR2 SVGAGI. CDR3 amino acids: CASSYRDSSEPQHF. CDR3 bases: TGTGCCAGCAGCTACCGGGACAGCTCGGAGCCCCAGCATTTT.

The genes are TRBV19 and TRBJ1-4; no clear D. Trimming left V 3 bases short and J 8 bases short, with 13 bases between. Germline CDR1 is LNHDA and CDR2 is SQIVND (reference sequence). The CDR3 sequence is 14 residues long. The CDR3 loop reads CASSIRGSGEKLFF. The CDR3 region has the DNA TGTGCCAGTAGTATCCGAGGGTCTGGGGAAAAACTGTTTTTT.

In its sample, this clone was seen once. The chain employs TRBV6-4 and TRBJ2-1, with a possible D match to TRBD2 (5 bases). The length of the CDR3 is 14 residues. The germline V and J ends were trimmed by 5 bases and 4 bases, with 12 bases remaining between them. CDR1 is MRHNA, CDR2 SNTAGT, per germline. In nucleotides, the CDR3 is TGTGCCAGCAGTCAGGACTTCTTGTACAATGAGCAGTTCTTC. Its translation: CASSQDFLYNEQFF.

The CDR3 region is CASSHTVLRGSDTQYF. The CDR3 DNA is TGTGCCAGCAGCCATACAGTATTACGGGGATCAGATACGCAGTATTTT. V gene TRBV11-2 combines with J gene TRBJ2-3, with D perhaps matching TRBD2 (5 bases). Germline CDR1 is SGHAT and CDR2 is FQNNGV. V lost 5 bases and J 4 bases, leaving 19 bases between the germline ends. The CDR3 extends over 16 amino acids.

The CDR3 region has the DNA TGTGCCAGCAGCTTACCGGGACACTCGGGCACAGATACGCAGTATTTT. The encoded protein is CASSLPGHSGTDTQYF. The chain carries TRBV7-9 and TRBJ2-3; the D gene is possibly TRBD1 (6 bases). Per the germline V gene, CDR1 is SEHNR and CDR2 is FQNEAQ (reference sequence). Trimming pared 2 bases from V and 1 base from J, leaving 13 bases between. This CDR3 comprises 16 residues.

This rearrangement joins TRBV5-5 to TRBJ2-1, with D possibly being TRBD1 (6 bases). The CDR3 totals 14 residues. Germline V gene lookup returns CDR1 SGHKS and CDR2 YYEKEE (reference sequence). V dropped 7 bases and J dropped 8 bases, with 19 bases sitting between them. The CDR3 DNA is TGTGCCAGCGCCACTCGGCAGGGGAGCGATGAGCAGTTCTTC. This gives the protein CASATRQGSDEQFF.

The chain's CDR3 is CASSRDGTEAFF. The CDR3 DNA sequence: TGCGCCAGCAGCCGAGACGGCACTGAAGCTTTCTTT. This chain uses TRBV5-1 with TRBJ1-1; D uncertain. Germline CDR1 SGHRS, CDR2 YFSETQ. This CDR3 is built from 12 residues. V lost 4 bases and J lost 4, with 8 bases in between.

DNA for the CDR3: TGTGCCAGCAGTTACTCAATGTCGGGGAACGAAAAACTGTTTTTT. This encodes CASSYSMSGNEKLFF. J is TRBJ1-4 and V is TRBV6-5; no definite D call. The CDR3 covers 15 residues. V shed 0 bases and J shed 8 bases, with 13 bases lying between them. Germline CDR1 MNHEY, CDR2 SVGAGI.

V usage is TRBV5-1 and J usage is TRBJ2-5; D might be TRBD1 or TRBD2, each matching 5 bases. Germline CDR1 and CDR2: SGHRS and YFSETQ. The CDR3 runs 15 residues. Trimming took off 0 bases at V and 5 bases at J, with 14 bases between the two ends. The CDR3 protein is CASSLGTRGGETQYF. CDR3 nucleotide sequence: TGCGCCAGCAGCTTGGGGACAAGAGGCGGGGAGACCCAGTACTTC.

V is TRBV6-5 and J is TRBJ1-2; 8 bases are a match to TRBD1. The V gene's germline CDR1 is MNHEY and CDR2 SVGAGI. Unmatched junction bases numbered 6, after V lost 2 bases and J lost 10 bases. This CDR3 contains 13 residues. The CDR3 nucleotides read TGTGCCAGCAGTTACGACAGGGGCGCTACCTACACCTTC. Translation gives CASSYDRGATYTF.

This clone was recorded once. V gene TRBV4-2 combines with J gene TRBJ2-7; 10 positions agree with TRBD1. The trim removed 3 bases at V and 5 bases at J, leaving 4 bases unmatched. Germline V gene data show CDR1 as LGHNA and CDR2 as YNFKEQ. The CDR3 runs 14 residues. CDR3 bases: TGTGCCAGCAGCCAGGGACAGGGGTACGACGAGCAGTACTTC. Its protein is CASSQGQGYDEQYF.

This sequence joins TRBV2 and TRBJ2-7, with 8 bases identical to TRBD1. Germline CDR1 reads SNHLY; CDR2 reads FYNNEI. The CDR3 contains 13 residues. Trimming cost V 9 bases and J 2 bases; bases outside gene matches: 6. CDR3 region: CARGTGDTYEQYF. The DNA for the CDR3 is TGTGCCAGGGGGACAGGTGATACCTACGAGCAGTACTTC. Together with reference TRBV2 and TRBJ2-7, the CDR3 gives the full variable domain: EPEVTQTPSHQVTQMGQEVILRCVPISNHLYFYWYRQILGQKVEFLVSFYNNEISEKSEIFDDQFSVERPDGSNFTLKIRSTKLEDSAMYFCARGTGDTYEQYFGPGTRLTVT.

V and J are TRBV27 and TRBJ1-1, with TRBD1 matching over 7 bases. The germline gives CDR1 MNHEY, CDR2 SMNVEV (reference sequence). Germline trimming cut 0 bases from V and 8 bases from J; bases unmatched to any gene: 9. CDR3 size: 15 residues. The CDR3 here is CASSLSFFGQAEAFF. In DNA form, the CDR3 reads TGTGCCAGCAGTTTATCTTTTTTCGGACAGGCCGAAGCTTTCTTT.

This chain uses TRBV15 with TRBJ2-7, with D perhaps TRBD1 (6 bases). The CDR3 runs to 15 residues. V was clipped by 0 bases and J by 1 base, with 10 bases between them. CDR1 is LNHNV, CDR2 YYDKDF, per germline (reference sequence). The CDR3 coding sequence is TGTGCCACCAGCAGAGAGGCAGGGGCTTCCTACGAGCAGTACTTC. Translated: CATSREAGASYEQYF.

The rearrangement links TRBV2 to TRBJ2-7, with a possible D match to TRBD1 (6 bases). Trimming pared 2 bases from V and 0 bases from J, leaving 8 bases between. This CDR3 contains 14 residues. Germline V CDR1 and CDR2: SNHLY, FYNNEI. CDR3 coding DNA: TGTGCCAGCAGTGAACAGGGGAGCTCCTACGAGCAGTACTTC. Its protein is CASSEQGSSYEQYF.

The chain recombines TRBV5-1 with TRBJ1-5; a possible D gene is TRBD1 (5 bases). The CDR3 length is 14 residues. Germline loops: CDR1 SGHRS, CDR2 YFSETQ. V was pared by 1 base and J by 4 bases, with 9 bases between. The CDR3 coding sequence is TGCGCCAGCAGCTTGACGGGGGGGAATCAGCCCCAGCATTTT. Translating it yields CASSLTGGNQPQHF.

The V and J genes are TRBV28 and TRBJ2-3; D call uncertain. The CDR3 spans 12 residues. CDR1 is MDHEN, CDR2 SYDVKM, per germline. Trimming pared 10 bases from V and 2 bases from J, leaving 10 bases between. As DNA, the CDR3 is TGTGCCACTACGTCAGTCACAGATACGCAGTATTTT. This translates into CATTSVTDTQYF.

The chain is built from TRBV11-3 and TRBJ2-1, with TRBD2 matching over 8 bases. Looked up from germline, CDR1 is SGHNT and CDR2 is YENEEA. CDR3 length: 15 amino acids. Losses at the gene ends were 0 bases for V and 8 bases for J; bases not matched to a gene: 6. DNA of the CDR3: TGTGCCAGCAGCTTAGAGTCCGGGAGGGCCCATGAGCAGTTCTTC. Translation gives CASSLESGRAHEQFF. Filled out from reference TRBV11-3 and TRBJ2-1, the complete variable domain reads EAGVVQSPRYKIIEKKQPVAFWCNPISGHNTLYWYLQNLGQGPELLIRYENEEAVDDSQLPKDRFSAERLKGVDSTLKIQPAELGDSAVYLCASSLESGRAHEQFFGPGTRLTVL.

This clone was counted only a few times. The CDR3 loop is CASSPQTGGLIGPQHF. In nucleotides, the CDR3 is TGTGCCAGCAGCCCCCAAACAGGGGGCTTAATTGGGCCCCAGCATTTT. The J gene is TRBJ1-5, the V gene TRBV7-6; TRBD1 aligns across 9 bases. The CDR3 has 16 residues. In germline, CDR1 is SGHVS, CDR2 FNYEAQ. V was pared by 5 bases and J by 9 bases, with 14 bases of the junction left unmatched.

The chain uses TRBV6-5 and TRBJ2-5; D remains ambiguous. Looked up from germline, CDR1 is MNHEY and CDR2 is SVGAGI. The ends were cut back, 6 bases at V and 3 bases at J, with 5 bases in the middle. The CDR3 has 11 residues. DNA of the CDR3: TGTGCCAGCAGCCGTAAAGAGACCCAGTACTTC. This codes for CASSRKETQYF.

This sequence joins TRBV4-2 and TRBJ2-7; a weak D match, TRBD1 (7 bases). The CDR3 runs 17 residues. V gave up 0 bases and J gave up 4 bases, with 19 bases separating them. Germline V gives CDR1 LGHNA, CDR2 YNFKEQ. The CDR3 DNA follows: TGTGCCAGCAGCCAAGAGCACAGGGGACTCTATCCTTACGAGCAGTACTTC. Residues: CASSQEHRGLYPYEQYF.

CDR3 loop: CASSSRDRGVYEQYF. Here the CDR3 DNA reads TGTGCCAGCAGTTCCCGGGACAGGGGAGTCTACGAGCAGTACTTC. The rearrangement links TRBV27 to TRBJ2-7, with 10 bases matching TRBD1. Germline V gene sequence: CDR1 MNHEY, CDR2 SMNVEV (reference sequence). The CDR3 extends over 15 amino acids. The trim removed 4 bases at V and 3 bases at J, leaving 6 bases unmatched.

The CDR3 DNA is TGTGCCAGCAGCCAAGGGGAAGCGGACCGCCAAGAGACCCAGTACTTC. The encoded protein is CASSQGEADRQETQYF. The chain has TRBV4-2 and TRBJ2-5, with a weak D call TRBD2 (5 bases). This CDR3 is built from 16 residues. Germline CDR1 LGHNA, CDR2 YNFKEQ. Trimming stripped 1 base from V and 1 base from J, with 13 bases between.

J is TRBJ1-1 and V is TRBV29-1, with TRBD1 matching over 7 bases. The CDR3 is 13 amino acids. V lost 6 bases to trimming and J lost 6 bases; unmatched junction nucleotides: 10. Per germline, CDR1 SQVTM and CDR2 ANQGSEA. The CDR3, as DNA: TGCAGCGTAAGACAGGGAGGTAGCGCTGAAGCTTTCTTT. Translating it yields CSVRQGGSAEAFF.

This clone showed up just a few times. The J gene is TRBJ1-5, the V gene TRBV2, with TRBD1 as a possible D gene (5 bases). CDR1 SNHLY and CDR2 FYNNEI come from the germline V gene. The germline V and J ends were trimmed by 6 bases and 0 bases, with 12 bases remaining between them. The CDR3 runs to 15 residues. CDR3: CASSQDSYSNQPQHF. CDR3 sequence (DNA): TGTGCCAGCAGCCAAGACAGCTATAGCAATCAGCCCCAGCATTTT. Full variable domain (outside the CDR3, taken from reference TRBV2 and TRBJ1-5): EPEVTQTPSHQVTQMGQEVILRCVPISNHLYFYWYRQILGQKVEFLVSFYNNEISEKSEIFDDQFSVERPDGSNFTLKIRSTKLEDSAMYFCASSQDSYSNQPQHFGDGTRLSIL.

Note on this clone: This sample also contains other DNA sequences that code for the same CDR3. The V and J genes are TRBV15 and TRBJ2-7; D uncertain. The CDR3 runs 14 residues. Germline V gene lookup returns CDR1 LNHNV and CDR2 YYDKDF (reference sequence). V was trimmed by 1 base and J by 2 bases, leaving 9 bases between them. CDR3 sequence: CATSRGTETYEQYF. In DNA form, the CDR3 reads TGTGCCACCAGCAGAGGCACAGAAACCTACGAGCAGTACTTC.

This chain connects TRBV18 to TRBJ1-1; D uncertain. Germline lookup yields CDR1 KGHSH and CDR2 LQKENI. V was clipped by 6 bases and J by 2 bases, with 10 bases between them. The CDR3 runs to 13 residues. The CDR3 sequence is CASSQNRNTEAFF. CDR3 DNA sequence: TGTGCCAGCTCCCAGAACAGAAACACTGAAGCTTTCTTT.